Included here is one TCR beta chain sequence, with context. What it recognizes is unknown. Authors' methods: Clinicopathological groups of papillary thyroid cancer showed CDR3 differences that were used to build a distant-metastasis classifier. TCRdb re-processed the PCR reads through MiXCR. What appears here as the V and J calls and clone size reflects TCRdb's work, not the paper's. The table has around 20,000 clones, 32% seen once. This entry comes from a study of metastatic and nonmetastatic thyroid tumors. Study at large: The study looked at repertoires side by side in blood and in tumor or nodule tissue from malignant and benign thyroid patients. General study points: According to reports, the diversity of TCR beta was significantly higher in malignant thyroid tumors than in benign nodules, and this held in both blood and tumor samples.

All patients were treatment-naive before thyroid surgery. This sequence originates from a female donor with papillary thyroid cancer or a benign thyroid nodule (not recorded which). Some clones in this sample may be carry-over from other donors' samples. Sequenced sample: adjacent normal tissue.

This chain's CDR3 is CASRRLDLVWETQYF. The CDR3 DNA is TGTGCCAGCAGACGACTAGACCTTGTGTGGGAGACCCAGTACTTC. This sequence joins TRBV6-4 and TRBJ2-5; a weak D match, TRBD2 (6 bases). This CDR3 is built from 15 residues. Per the germline V gene, CDR1 is MRHNA and CDR2 is SNTAGT. The germline V and J ends were trimmed by 6 bases and 5 bases, with 19 bases remaining between them.